These 24 T cell receptor beta chains share one sample of origin, sequenced in a study of blood T cell repertoires in COVID-19. Assay: immunoSEQ multiplex PCR; the TCRdb copy retains only in-frame clones and omits some. The profile shows a few hundred thousand clones, 80% to 85% of them singletons. The sample taken for sequencing was PBMCs or T cells enriched from blood (not recorded which). These receptors originate from a man between 45 and 60 years old who had recovered from COVID-19.

The chain links TRBV19 to TRBJ2-7, with a possible D match to TRBD2 (6 bases). Germline values: CDR1 LNHDA, CDR2 SQIVND (reference sequence). CDR3 length: 14 amino acids. V lost 4 bases and J 4 bases, leaving 14 bases between the germline ends. CDR3 amino acids: CASSTASDGYEQYF. Here the CDR3 DNA reads TGTGCCAGTAGTACCGCTAGCGACGGGTACGAGCAGTACTTC.

J is TRBJ1-2 and V is TRBV7-8; possible D gene TRBD1, 6 bases. The V end lost 2 bases, the J end lost 7 bases, and 17 bases lay between the germline ends. This CDR3 spans 15 amino acids. Germline CDR1 SGHVS, CDR2 FQNEAQ. CDR3 bases: TGTGCCAGCAGCTTAAGGGGGTACTTTCCGGGTGGCTACACCTTC. This encodes CASSLRGYFPGGYTF.

V usage is TRBV19 and J usage is TRBJ2-2, with TRBD1 identical over 7 bases. With 2 bases clipped from V and 8 bases from J, the junction kept 17 bases outside the gene matches. The germline V gene has CDR1 LNHDA and CDR2 SQIVND (reference sequence). The CDR3 length is 18 residues. CDR3: CASSIKLGQLWRSGELFF. DNA for the CDR3: TGTGCCAGTAGTATAAAGTTGGGACAGCTTTGGCGTTCTGGGGAGCTGTTTTTT.

The chain carries TRBV6-5 and TRBJ1-2, with 7 bases that match TRBD1. The CDR3 extends over 14 amino acids. The ends lost 2 bases at V and 11 bases at J; junction bases unmatched: 11. The germline V gene has CDR1 MNHEY and CDR2 SVGAGI. This CDR3 reads CASSYRGQVVGYTF. CDR3 DNA: TGTGCCAGCAGTTACCGCGGACAGGTCGTGGGGTACACCTTC.

V is TRBV30 and J is TRBJ1-5, with D maybe TRBD1 (6 bases). Germline lookup yields CDR1 GTSNPN and CDR2 SVGIG (reference sequence). The CDR3 contains 17 residues. V lost 3 bases, J lost 2 bases, and 20 bases lay in between. The CDR3 sequence: CAWRSGKGERGNQPQHF. Written as DNA, the CDR3 is TGTGCCTGGAGGAGTGGAAAGGGGGAGAGGGGCAATCAGCCCCAGCATTTT.

This chain connects TRBV19 to TRBJ1-1; 7 positions agree with TRBD1. The CDR3 spans 15 residues. Trimming cost V 1 base and J 0 bases; bases outside gene matches: 2. Looked up from germline, CDR1 is LNHDA and CDR2 is SQIVND (reference sequence). CDR3 nucleotide sequence: TGTGCCAGTAGTATAGTCGGACAGGTGAACACTGAAGCTTTCTTT. Encoded protein: CASSIVGQVNTEAFF.

The gene calls are TRBV5-5 and TRBJ2-2; 13 bases match TRBD2. CDR1 is SGHKS, CDR2 YYEKEE, per germline (reference sequence). V lost 4 bases, J lost 7 bases, and 7 bases stayed unmatched. The CDR3 extends over 16 amino acids. The CDR3: CASSPRTSGSGGELFF. In DNA, the CDR3 is TGTGCCAGCAGCCCCCGGACTAGCGGGAGTGGCGGGGAGCTGTTTTTT. The entire variable domain, with the rest obtained from reference TRBV5-5 and TRBJ2-2, is as follows: DAGVTQSPTHLIKTRGQQVTLRCSPISGHKSVSWYQQVLGQGPQFIFQYYEKEERGRGNFPDRFSARQFPNYSSELNVNALLLGDSALYLCASSPRTSGSGGELFFGEGSRLTVL.

This clone showed up just a few times. This chain joins TRBV12-5 and TRBJ1-1; D possibly corresponds to TRBD1 (5 bases). CDR1 LGHNT and CDR2 FRNRAP come from the germline V gene. This CDR3 contains 14 residues. V gave up 6 bases and J gave up 3 bases, with 14 bases separating them. The CDR3 DNA reads TGTGCTAGTGGCCTTGGGGGGGGGTACACTGAAGCTTTCTTT. It encodes CASGLGGGYTEAFF.

This clone was detected many times. The chain couples TRBV10-3 to TRBJ2-2; 7 bases map to TRBD2. The CDR3 consists of 16 residues. The V and J ends lost 0 bases and 0 bases, in that order; junction bases with no gene match: 1. Germline V CDR1 and CDR2: ENHRY, SYGVKD. CDR3 nucleotide sequence: TGTGCCATCAGTGAGTCTCGGGAGGCGAACACCGGGGAGCTGTTTTTT. This translates into CAISESREANTGELFF.

This chain uses TRBV2 with TRBJ2-2; D might be TRBD2 (6 bases). Germline assignment: CDR1 SNHLY and CDR2 FYNNEI. The CDR3 covers 14 residues. The V end was cut by 6 bases, the J end by 1 base, with 9 bases between. For the CDR3, the DNA is TGTGCCAGCAGGGGACTGATGAACACCGGGGAGCTGTTTTTT. Translation gives CASRGLMNTGELFF.

This rearrangement joins TRBV6-4 to TRBJ2-7; the match to TRBD2 covers 10 bases. Unmatched junction bases numbered 8, after V lost 4 bases and J lost 5 bases. This CDR3 contains 15 residues. Germline-derived CDR1 and CDR2 are MRHNA and SNTAGT. DNA for the CDR3: TGTGCCAGCAGTGCGCTAGCGGGGGTTCGGGACGAGCAGTACTTC. Protein product: CASSALAGVRDEQYF.

A remark on this clone: An end of the junction differs from the germline gene, which may be a read error. At the DNA level, this CDR3 is encoded by other sequences in the same sample as well. V is TRBV6-5 and J is TRBJ2-2, with D possibly being TRBD2 (7 bases). CDR1 MNHEY and CDR2 SVGAGI come from the germline V gene. The CDR3 extends over 15 amino acids. CDR3 in amino acids: CASSPGGRDTGELFF. The DNA of the CDR3 is TGTGCCAGCAGCCCCGGAGGGAGGGACACCGGGGAGTTGTTTTTT.

J is TRBJ1-3 and V is TRBV5-6; D unclear. The V end was cut by 2 bases, the J end by 3 bases, with 12 bases between. CDR1 is SGHDT, CDR2 YYEEEE, per germline. This CDR3 contains 15 residues. CDR3 sequence reads: CASSFSGGGGNTIYF. In DNA, the CDR3 is TGTGCCAGCAGCTTTTCAGGAGGAGGTGGAAACACCATATATTTT.

The V call is TRBV23-1, the J call TRBJ1-5; no firm D call. TRBV23-1 is an ORF; its function is uncertain. There are 15 residues in the CDR3. V lost 0 bases and J lost 4, with 10 bases in between. The CDR3 here is CASSQSTLINQPQHF. CDR3 coding DNA: TGCGCCAGCAGTCAATCGACACTTATAAATCAGCCCCAGCATTTT.

The chain employs TRBV9 and TRBJ1-2, with 7 bases lining up with TRBD1. Trimming took 3 bases from V and 6 from J; bases not matched to a gene: 11. The CDR3 totals 15 residues. CDR1 is SGDLS, CDR2 YYNGEE, per germline. The DNA for the CDR3 is TGTGCCAGCAGCGCAACCGGGACAGAAGGAAATGGCTACACCTTC. It is translated as CASSATGTEGNGYTF.

This clone turned up a few times. The CDR3 here is CASSPDGLYEQYF. The CDR3 DNA is TGTGCCAGCAGCCCGGACGGACTCTACGAGCAGTACTTC. This sequence joins TRBV3-1 (or the pseudogene TRBV3-2) and TRBJ2-7, with D tentatively TRBD2 (5 bases). Per germline, CDR1 LGHDT and CDR2 YNNKEL (reference sequence). V dropped 4 bases and J dropped 3 bases, with 10 bases sitting between them. CDR3 length: 13 amino acids.

The chain carries TRBV5-4 and TRBJ1-1; no firm D call. V was cut by 5 bases and J by 0 bases, with 14 bases left in between. Germline CDR1 and CDR2: SGHNT and YYREEE (reference sequence). The CDR3 is made up of 15 amino acids. The CDR3: CASSSGSTMNTEAFF. CDR3 DNA sequence: TGTGCCAGCAGTAGCGGGTCGACTATGAACACTGAAGCTTTCTTT. The full variable domain, rest sourced from reference TRBV5-4 and TRBJ1-1, is ETGVTQSPTHLIKTRGQQVTLRCSSQSGHNTVSWYQQALGQGPQFIFQYYREEENGRGNFPPRFSGLQFPNYSSELNVNALELDDSALYLCASSSGSTMNTEAFFGQGTRLTVV.

V and J are TRBV23-1 and TRBJ1-2; 10 bases are shared with TRBD1. TRBV23-1 is filed as an ORF, its function uncertain. This CDR3 is 18 amino acids long. The junction had 9 bases not matched to a gene; V was cut back by 2 bases and J by 0 bases. The CDR3 loop reads CASSQQKTGGRSNYGYTF. For the CDR3, the DNA is TGCGCCAGCAGTCAACAAAAGACAGGGGGCAGATCTAACTATGGCTACACCTTC.

The J gene is TRBJ1-2, the V gene TRBV7-9; D is possibly TRBD1 (5 bases). This CDR3 comprises 14 residues. Germline V CDR1 and CDR2: SEHNR, FQNEAQ (reference sequence). Between the trimmed V and J ends, which lost 7 bases and 4 bases, there was a span of 16 bases. CDR3 DNA sequence: TGTGCCAGCACCCTAAGGGGCAAGGGCTATGGCTACACCTTC. This gives the protein CASTLRGKGYGYTF.

The chain uses TRBV12-3 or TRBV12-4 and TRBJ2-5, with D unclear. V was trimmed by 6 bases and J by 0 bases, leaving 5 bases between them. The CDR3 spans 12 residues. Here the CDR3 reads CASRSNQETQYF. The DNA of the CDR3 is TGTGCCAGCAGATCCAACCAAGAGACCCAGTACTTC.

V usage is TRBV6-5 and J usage is TRBJ1-1, with D possibly matching TRBD1 (5 bases). V lost 6 bases, J lost 3 bases, and 17 bases lay in between. From germline, CDR1 is MNHEY and CDR2 SVGAGI. This CDR3 has 15 amino acids. CDR3 nucleotides: TGTGCCAGCAGACCCCCTCAGGGATGGGACACTGAAGCTTTCTTT. It is translated as CASRPPQGWDTEAFF.

This clone has a count of ten or more. Other DNA sequences in the sample encode the same CDR3. The chain joins TRBV5-1 to TRBJ2-7; 9 bases are a match to TRBD1. Germline CDR1 and CDR2: SGHRS and YFSETQ. This CDR3 contains 15 residues. Germline trimming cut 3 bases from V and 1 base from J; bases unmatched to any gene: 5. The CDR3 region is CASSSGQGGSYEQYF. Here the CDR3 DNA reads TGCGCCAGCAGCTCGGGACAGGGAGGGTCCTACGAGCAGTACTTC.

This clone was recorded only once. This sequence joins TRBV9 and TRBJ1-1; D gene uncertain. Per the germline V gene, CDR1 is SGDLS and CDR2 is YYNGEE. This CDR3 has 15 residues. With 0 bases removed from V and 1 base from J, the gap between germline ends came to 10 bases. CDR3 nucleotide sequence: TGTGCCAGCAGCGTAGCGGAGCGGGGGAACACTGAAGCTTTCTTT. This translates into CASSVAERGNTEAFF.

This sequence joins TRBV10-3 and TRBJ2-7, with TRBD2 identical over 7 bases. Germline V gene sequence: CDR1 ENHRY, CDR2 SYGVKD. The CDR3 loop spans 17 amino acids. V lost 3 bases, J lost 3 bases, and 14 bases stayed unmatched. In DNA form, the CDR3 reads TGTGCCATCAGTGAAGTTTCGGAAAGCGGGAATGACTACGAGCAGTACTTC. Translating it yields CAISEVSESGNDYEQYF.